Following are 10 T cell receptor beta chains from one sample sequenced in a study of molecular identifiers for immune sequencing clone quantification. TCRdb called the PCR reads again in MiXCR, with one record for every CDR3 protein. Among 79,000 or so distinct CDR3 sequences, about 23% were seen once, and the ten largest hold approximately 0.78%. Sequenced sample: naive CD8+ T cells from blood, with Jurkat cell RNA spiked in. Specified subset: FACS-sorted CD8+CD4-CCR7+CD45RA+ naive T cells. These receptors came from a human donor in good health. Some libraries in this study had Jurkat cell RNA spiked in.

This clonotype is a singleton in its sample. A much larger clone is a single base away; this may be a read error. The rearrangement links TRBV7-9 to TRBJ2-3; D tentatively fits TRBD1 or TRBD2 (5 bases each). This CDR3 is 12 amino acids long. The germline CDR1 and CDR2 sequences are SEHNR and FQNEAQ (reference sequence). CDR3 residues: CASSPGTGTQYF. CDR3 bases: TGTGCCAGCAGCCCGGGAACAGGTACGCAGTATTTT.

This clonotype showed up many times. V usage is TRBV4-3 and J usage is TRBJ1-5; D gene uncertain. Germline CDR1 is LGHNA and CDR2 is YSLEER. This CDR3 is 17 amino acids long. V was trimmed by 0 bases and J by 0 bases, leaving 12 bases between them. CDR3 bases: TGCGCCAGCAGCCAAGATAGAAGCTTATATAGCAATCAGCCCCAGCATTTT. It yields the protein CASSQDRSLYSNQPQHF.

This clonotype was detected ten times or more. The gene calls are TRBV15 and TRBJ1-6; D is perhaps TRBD1 (5 bases). The germline CDR1 and CDR2 sequences are LNHNV and YYDKDF (reference sequence). This CDR3 is built from 16 residues. Trimming removed 4 bases from V and 5 bases from J, with 15 bases in between. DNA of the CDR3: TGTGCCACCAGCACCCGGGGCGTTCTGGATAATTCACCCCTCCACTTT. Translation gives CATSTRGVLDNSPLHF.

This rearrangement joins TRBV27 to TRBJ2-1, with 7 bases identical to TRBD2. Germline V lookup: CDR1 MNHEY, CDR2 SMNVEV (reference sequence). This CDR3 has 12 residues. The junction had 3 bases not matched to a gene; V was cut back by 3 bases and J by 10 bases. CDR3 in DNA: TGTGCCAGCAGTTTTCCGGGACTAGAGCAGTTCTTC. Translated, it gives CASSFPGLEQFF.

This clonotype was seen at least ten times. This sequence joins TRBV7-6 and TRBJ2-7; D unresolved. Germline V gene data show CDR1 as SGHVS and CDR2 as FNYEAQ. The CDR3 runs 13 residues. Trimming stripped 5 bases from V and 3 bases from J, with 11 bases between. The CDR3 region is CASSRSQDYEQYF. The DNA of the CDR3 is TGTGCCAGCAGCCGTAGCCAAGACTACGAGCAGTACTTC.

A word on this clonotype: This could be a read error, since a much larger clone is one nucleotide away. The rearrangement joins TRBV5-3 to TRBJ2-5; D remains unclear. TRBV5-3 is recorded as an ORF, its role being uncertain. There are 12 residues in the CDR3. In DNA, the CDR3 is TGTGCCAGCTCCTCCGACCCCGGCACCCAGTACTTT. It encodes CASSSDPGTQYF.

DNA for the CDR3: TGTGCCAGCAGTGAAGAGGGCCAGACCTACGAGCAGTACTTC. Its translation is CASSEEGQTYEQYF. The chain joins TRBV2 to TRBJ2-7; no clear D. The CDR3 totals 14 residues. Germline loops: CDR1 SNHLY, CDR2 FYNNEI. Trimming left V 1 base short and J 2 bases short, with 9 bases between.

This clonotype has just one count. The missing conserved phenylalanine or tryptophan at the end of this CDR3 makes a read error likely. This sequence joins TRBV20-1 and TRBJ1-5; D not resolved. The V end lost 3 bases, the J end lost 4 bases, and 10 bases lay between the germline ends. From germline, CDR1 is DFQATT and CDR2 SNEGSKA (reference sequence). CDR3 length: 13 amino acids. CDR3 bases: TGCAGTGCTAGGGGCATTGAGAATCAGCCCCAGCATTCT. It codes for CSARGIENQPQHS.

The table lists this clonotype with many counts. The V gene is TRBV6-5, the J gene TRBJ2-7; tentative D call: TRBD2 (6 bases). This CDR3 has 15 residues. Germline V gene lookup returns CDR1 MNHEY and CDR2 SVGAGI. V lost 5 bases and J 0 bases, leaving 14 bases between the germline ends. The CDR3 DNA reads TGTGCCAGCAGTAAGGGACTGGGCAGCTCCTACGAGCAGTACTTC. Protein product: CASSKGLGSSYEQYF.

Only a few counts were recorded for this clonotype. The chain recombines TRBV7-2 with TRBJ1-3; no reliable D call. The CDR3 loop spans 13 amino acids. V dropped 1 base and J dropped 8 bases, with 9 bases sitting between them. Germline loops: CDR1 SGHTA, CDR2 FQGNSA. CDR3 loop: CASSLGLRDTIYF. CDR3 sequence (DNA): TGTGCCAGCAGCTTAGGGTTAAGGGACACCATATATTTT.